This entry describes one T cell receptor (beta chain). As for time point: sample taken at primary tumor resection. Whole RNA, which was extracted from tumor, nontumor lung tissue or frozen PBMC, was sequenced without any cell sorting. These data originate in a study of spatial heterogeneity in lung cancer. Across the study: Detection consistently yielded more beta chains than alpha chains.

The CDR3 has 16 amino acids. V trimming: 1 base; J trimming: 12 bases; junction bases outside the gene matches: 9. Germline lookup yields CDR1 SEHNR and CDR2 FQNEAQ (reference sequence). A single record per CDR3 protein comes from TCRdb applying MiXCR to the 5' RACE reads. The sample shows around 89,000 distinct CDR3 sequences, 12% of them seen only once. The rearrangement joins TRBV7-9 to TRBJ2-1; TRBD2 agrees at 13 bases. This sample comprised PBMCs, obtained at surgery. The sequence was collected from a male donor with early-stage non-small cell lung cancer. CDR3 sequence: CASSLVGLAGSKAQFF. The CDR3 nucleotides are TGTGCCAGCAGCTTAGTGGGACTAGCGGGAAGTAAGGCGCAGTTCTTC.